One T cell receptor beta chain is described in this entry. Authors' methods: Scientists estimated how many nucleated cells there were by amplifying reference gene primers. This table comes from immunoSEQ multiplex PCR, and its TCRdb copy is limited to in-frame clones, with some not included. V and J calls and clone size follow that table, whereas D and trimming were derived from the DNA. This table has 150,000 to 200,000 clones, approximately 90% appearing once. These data originate in a study of blood T cell repertoires in COVID-19. The overall study: The United States, Italy and Spain supplied acute and convalescent COVID-19 samples. Sources were T cells, B-cell-depleted T cells, or PBMCs; the material itself was cDNA or gDNA.

This clonotype was obtained from a man aged 70-80 years with active or convalescent COVID-19. Sequenced material: peripheral blood.

In DNA, the CDR3 is TGTGCCAGCGCTCAGGGACAGCCTGGAAACACCATATATTTT. Protein: CASAQGQPGNTIYF. The chain uses TRBV11-2 and TRBJ1-3; 7 bases fit TRBD1. V dropped 8 bases and J dropped 2; count of bases not matched to a gene: 6. Germline V lookup: CDR1 SGHAT, CDR2 FQNNGV. The CDR3 runs 14 residues.